This record concerns one TCR beta chain sequence. In the authors' workflow: Reference gene primers were amplified, and this amplification served to estimate nucleated cell counts. TCRdb's copy holds only in-frame clones and misses some; the assay was immunoSEQ multiplex PCR. V and J calls and clone size follow that table, whereas D and trimming were derived from the DNA. The repertoire consists of roughly 220,000 clones, with roughly 89% occurring once and the leading ten covering approximately 15%. The data were obtained in a study of blood T cell repertoires in COVID-19. Background on the study: PBMCs, B-cell-depleted T cells, or T cells were the source of the cDNA or gDNA that made up the material.

Individuals aged about 18 to 95 years were recruited from approximately 24 US areas. Each exposed participant met a COVID-19 case in the 2 weeks preceding study entry. Germline CDR1 and CDR2: MNHEY and SMNVEV (reference sequence). The trim removed 5 bases at V and 2 bases at J, leaving 8 bases unmatched. The CDR3 consists of 15 residues. The receptor was isolated from a man between 25 and 39 years old who had been exposed to COVID-19. Source material: PBMCs or T cells enriched from blood (not recorded which). The V and J genes are TRBV27 and TRBJ2-7, with 8 bases fitting TRBD1. As DNA, the CDR3 is TGTGCCAGCAGTCCAACCGGGACAGGAACCTACGAGCAGTACTTC. Amino acid sequence: CASSPTGTGTYEQYF.